A selection of T cell receptor beta chains follows, all from one sample in a study of beta chain features in type 1 diabetes. TCRdb's table, derived via immunoSEQ multiplex PCR, lists solely in-frame clones and lacks some. The sample includes about 340,000 clones, approximately 12% seen only once; the top ten take roughly 0.015%. The material sequenced was naive CD4+ T cells from blood. The receptor set was obtained from a woman under 30 with type 1 diabetes. Both conserved end residues are part of each CDR3. A D gene is named only where the DNA matches it firmly. A row's size may be missing; if present it is once, few, many or a size class.

>TRBJ2-1|few|TRBD2|TRBV11-2
TGTGCCAGCAGCCGGGGAGGGGTAAGGAATGAGCAGTTCTTC
CASSRGGVRNEQFF
>TRBJ2-1|few|.|TRBV7-2
TGTGCCAGCAGCCGGGTTCAAGGGAGGGGGGCTGGGCAGTTCTTC
CASSRVQGRGAGQFF
>TRBJ2-1|.|.|TRBV18
TGTGCCAGCTCACCACCTAGCGGCGTGGGCAATGAGCAGTTCTTC
CASSPPSGVGNEQFF
>TRBJ1-5|few|.|TRBV7-6
TGTGCCAGCAGCTTACGCCCGAAGGGGGATCAGCCCCAGCATTTT
CASSLRPKGDQPQHF
>TRBJ2-2|few|.|TRBV5-4
TGTGCCAGCAGCTTTGGGGGGACTTCGAACACCGGGGAGCTGTTTTTT
CASSFGGTSNTGELFF
>TRBJ1-1|.|.|TRBV5-6
TGTGCCAGCAGCTTTAAGGGGAGGGCTGAAGCTTTCTTT
CASSFKGRAEAFF
>TRBJ2-1|.|.|TRBV5-4
TGTGCCAGCAGCTATGGCAGGGGTAACTACAATGAGCAGTTCTTC
CASSYGRGNYNEQFF
>TRBJ2-7|few|.|TRBV7-9
TGTGCCAGCAGCTTAGGTACGGGTACCTACGAGCAGTACTTC
CASSLGTGTYEQYF
>TRBJ1-5|once|TRBD1|TRBV27
TGTGCCAGCAGGCAGACAGGGGCCTACCCGCAGCCCCAGCATTTT
CASRQTGAYPQPQHF
>TRBJ2-7|few|.|TRBV7-2
TGTGCCAGCAGCCCGCAGGGCAGTATTGTCTACGAGCAGTACTTC
CASSPQGSIVYEQYF
>TRBJ1-3|few|.|TRBV9
TGTGCCAGCAGCGTCGTTGGAGGGCCTGGAAACACCATATATTTT
CASSVVGGPGNTIYF
>TRBJ2-1|few|.|TRBV5-1
TGCGCCAGCAGCTTGTCGCCCAGTGCCACCTACAATGAGCAGTTCTTC
CASSLSPSATYNEQFF
>TRBJ2-1|.|TRBD2|TRBV15
TGTGCCACCAGGTCGCAGGGACTAGCGGGAGTTAATGAGCAGTTCTTC
CATRSQGLAGVNEQFF
>TRBJ2-1|.|TRBD1|TRBV5-6
TGTGCCAGCAGCAGGGGACAGAGCTCCTACAATGAGCAGTTCTTC
CASSRGQSSYNEQFF
>TRBJ2-3|.|.|TRBV28
TGTGCCAGCAGTCTCCCTACAGATACGCAGTATTTT
CASSLPTDTQYF
>TRBJ2-3|.|.|TRBV19
TGTGCCAGTAGTATAGATAGGCGTCGGACAGCGACAGATACGCAGTATTTT
CASSIDRRRTATDTQYF
>TRBJ2-1|.|.|TRBV14
TGTGCCAGCAGCCAATACAGGATCACCTACAATGAGCAGTTCTTC
CASSQYRITYNEQFF
>TRBJ2-5|.|TRBD1|TRBV28
TGTGCCAGCAGCACCCAGGGGGCTGGTCAAGAGACCCAGTACTTC
CASSTQGAGQETQYF
>TRBJ1-1|few|.|TRBV2
TGTGCCAGCTTGAGAGTTAATGAAGCTTTCTTT
CASLRVNEAFF
>TRBJ2-7|few|.|TRBV11-2
TGTGCCAGCAGCTTGTACGGCTACGAGCAGTACTTC
CASSLYGYEQYF
>TRBJ2-1|few|TRBD2|TRBV18
TGTGCCAGCTCACCACCGGGCAGCGGGGAGAAGCAGTTCTTC
CASSPPGSGEKQFF
>TRBJ2-2|few|TRBD1|TRBV4-1
TGCGCCAGCAGCCACCCTAACAGGGGGCGAAACACCGGGGAGCTGTTTTTT
CASSHPNRGRNTGELFF
>TRBJ2-2|few|.|TRBV29-1
TGCAGCGTTGGGGGGACACTTAACACCGGGGAGCTGTTTTTT
CSVGGTLNTGELFF
>TRBJ2-7|few|TRBD1|TRBV29-1
TGCAGCGTTGATCCGAGCCGGGACAGGATCATGGCGGCCTACGAGCAGTACTTC
CSVDPSRDRIMAAYEQYF
>TRBJ2-1|.|TRBD1|TRBV9
TGTGCCAGCAGCGCCAAGGACAGGGGGCGGGATGAGCAGTTCTTC
CASSAKDRGRDEQFF
>TRBJ2-7|.|TRBD2|TRBV4-2
TGTGCCAGCAGCCAAGCCCCTGGCGGGAGGGTCCACGAGCAGTACTTC
CASSQAPGGRVHEQYF
>TRBJ2-2|few|.|TRBV5-1
TGCGCCAGCAGCTTGGTAGCGAGCAACACCGGGGAGCTGTTTTTT
CASSLVASNTGELFF
>TRBJ1-4|.|.|TRBV28
TGTGCCAGCAAGACAGGCAATGAAAAACTGTTTTTT
CASKTGNEKLFF
>TRBJ2-1|.|TRBD2|TRBV2
TGTGCCAGCCGGTCCATCGTCGTAGCGGGAGGTCAGAATGAGCAGTTCTTC
CASRSIVVAGGQNEQFF
>TRBJ2-5|.|.|TRBV7-2
TGTGCCAGCAGCTTAGCTACAGGGAGACAAGAGACCCAGTACTTC
CASSLATGRQETQYF
>TRBJ2-1|.|.|TRBV11-3
TGTGCCAGCAGCTTGGGCAGTCCCAATGAGCAGTTCTTC
CASSLGSPNEQFF
>TRBJ2-5|.|.|TRBV28
TGTGCCAGCAGTTTAGCAGGCATAAAGGAGACCCAGTACTTC
CASSLAGIKETQYF
>TRBJ2-3|.|.|TRBV11-2
TGTGCCAGCAGTCGGACAGATACGCAGTATTTT
CASSRTDTQYF
>TRBJ2-5|few|.|TRBV6-6
TGTGCCAGCACGCAGGGTCAAGAGACCCAGTACTTC
CASTQGQETQYF
>TRBJ1-1|few|.|TRBV10-3
TGTGCCATCATCAGCGGGACTGGGACTGAAGCTTTCTTT
CAIISGTGTEAFF
>TRBJ2-1|few|.|TRBV14
TGTGCCAGCAGCCAAGGTCTTAGCGGAGCTTGGGAGCAGTTCTTC
CASSQGLSGAWEQFF
>TRBJ2-1|few|TRBD2|TRBV9
TGTGCCAGCAGCGTAGGCGGGAGGATTGGCAATGAGCAGTTCTTC
CASSVGGRIGNEQFF
>TRBJ2-4|.|.|TRBV28
TGTGCCAGCAGTTTGCCCGGGGCCAAAAACATTCAGTACTTC
CASSLPGAKNIQYF
>TRBJ2-5|few|.|TRBV18
TGTGCCAGCTCACCACTACCAGGGGTGACAGAGACCCAGTACTTC
CASSPLPGVTETQYF
>TRBJ2-1|few|TRBD1|TRBV18
TGTGCCAGCTCACCACAGGGAACAGGGGGCTCCTACAATGAGCAGTTCTTC
CASSPQGTGGSYNEQFF
>TRBJ2-2|few|TRBD1|TRBV29-1
TGCAGCGGGCAACAGGGGATCAACACCGGGGAGCTGTTTTTT
CSGQQGINTGELFF
>TRBJ1-1|.|.|TRBV12-5
TGTGCTAGTGGTTTTACTCCGAACACTGAAGCTTTCTTT
CASGFTPNTEAFF
>TRBJ2-3|few|TRBD2|TRBV9
TGTGCCAGCAGCGACTTTAGCGGGAGCACAGATACGCAGTATTTT
CASSDFSGSTDTQYF
>TRBJ2-2|few|TRBD1|TRBV4-3
TGCGCCAGCAGCCAAGATGGTGCGGCTGCAGGGGGCACCGGGGAGCTGTTTTTT
CASSQDGAAAGGTGELFF
>TRBJ1-5|few|TRBD1|TRBV7-2
TGTGCCAGCAGCTTAGGAGGCACAGGGGGTAATCAGCCCCAGCATTTT
CASSLGGTGGNQPQHF
>TRBJ1-2|few|TRBD1|TRBV7-2
TGTGCCAGCAGCGCCGGACAGGCCTATGGCTACACCTTC
CASSAGQAYGYTF